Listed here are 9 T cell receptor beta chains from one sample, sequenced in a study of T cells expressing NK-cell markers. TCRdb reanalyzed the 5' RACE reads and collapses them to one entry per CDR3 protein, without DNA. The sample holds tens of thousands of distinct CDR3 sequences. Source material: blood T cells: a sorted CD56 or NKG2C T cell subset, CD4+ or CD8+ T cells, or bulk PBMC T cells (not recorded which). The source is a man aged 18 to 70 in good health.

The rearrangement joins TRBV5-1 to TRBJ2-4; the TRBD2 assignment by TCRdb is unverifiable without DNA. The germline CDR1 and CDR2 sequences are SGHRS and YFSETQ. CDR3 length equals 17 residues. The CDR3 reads CASSPRRGPLAKNIQYF.

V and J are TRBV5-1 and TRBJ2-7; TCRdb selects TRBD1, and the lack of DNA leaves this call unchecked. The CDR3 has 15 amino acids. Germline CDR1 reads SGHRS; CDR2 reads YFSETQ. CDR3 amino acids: CASSFGQMYGYEQYF.

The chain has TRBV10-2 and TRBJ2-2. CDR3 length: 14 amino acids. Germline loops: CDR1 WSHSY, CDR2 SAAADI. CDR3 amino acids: CASRIGSNTGELFF.

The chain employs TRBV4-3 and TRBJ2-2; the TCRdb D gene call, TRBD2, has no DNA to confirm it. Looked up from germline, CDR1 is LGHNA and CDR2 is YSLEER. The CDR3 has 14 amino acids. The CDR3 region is CASSNGGAAGELFF.

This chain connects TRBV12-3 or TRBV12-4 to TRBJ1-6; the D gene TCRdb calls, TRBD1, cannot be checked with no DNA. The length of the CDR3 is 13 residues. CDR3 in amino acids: CASSEGARLPLHF.

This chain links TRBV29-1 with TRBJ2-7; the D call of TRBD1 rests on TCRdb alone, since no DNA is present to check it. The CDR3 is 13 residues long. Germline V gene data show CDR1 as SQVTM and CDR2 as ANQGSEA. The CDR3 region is CSVGEGPPDEQYF.

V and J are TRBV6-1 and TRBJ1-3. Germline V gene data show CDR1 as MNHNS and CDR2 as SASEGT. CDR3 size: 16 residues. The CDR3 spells CASSESVDSSGNTIYF.

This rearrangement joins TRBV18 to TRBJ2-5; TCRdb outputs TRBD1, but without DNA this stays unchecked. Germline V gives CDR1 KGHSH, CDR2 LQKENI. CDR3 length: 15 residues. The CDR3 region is CASSQMGQPQETQYF.

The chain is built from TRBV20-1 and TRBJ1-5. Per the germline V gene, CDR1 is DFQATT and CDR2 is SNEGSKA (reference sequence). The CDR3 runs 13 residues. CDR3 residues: CSAYGRPGEPQHF.